The source of this T cell receptor (beta chain) is a study of cytomegalovirus exposure and HLA in healthy donors. The CDR3 is 12 residues long. V lost 5 bases to trimming and J lost 2 bases, with 7 bases between them. Germline V CDR1 and CDR2: MDHEN, SYDVKM. Generated by immunoSEQ multiplex PCR, the TCRdb table keeps only in-frame clones and is missing some. Here the sample spans under 300,000 clones, around 86% being singletons. Note on this clone: Its target is not known.

Findings and limits, study-wide: CMV antigen specificity of a few CMV-associated chains was confirmed in vitro.

Sequencing was done on a sample of PBMCs. The clonotype was recovered from a woman in her thirties in good health and CMV-seropositive. The chain recombines TRBV28 with TRBJ2-7; D is unresolved. The DNA for the CDR3 is TGTGCCAGCAGTGCCTATCCCTACGAGCAGTACTTC. It codes for CASSAYPYEQYF.